The 15 T cell receptor beta chains given below trace back to one sample, sequenced in a study of blood T cell repertoires in COVID-19. The protocol was immunoSEQ multiplex PCR, while the TCRdb copy is restricted to in-frame clones and leaves out a portion. The profile shows around 290,000 clones, approximately 93% of them singletons. Material for sequencing was peripheral blood. These receptors were obtained from a woman in her twenties or thirties with COVID-19, enrolled during active disease.

The chain carries TRBV18 and TRBJ1-4, with a tentative D call TRBD1 (5 bases). Germline values: CDR1 KGHSH, CDR2 LQKENI. V was cut by 1 base and J by 7 bases, with 13 bases left in between. The CDR3 length is 15 residues. This CDR3 reads CASSPRGREGEKLFF. The DNA of the CDR3 is TGTGCCAGCTCACCACGAGGCAGGGAGGGTGAAAAACTGTTTTTT. The variable domain in full, completed from reference TRBV18 and TRBJ1-4, reads NAGVMQNPRHLVRRRGQEARLRCSPMKGHSHVYWYRQLPEEGLKFMVYLQKENIIDESGMPKERFSAEFPKEGPSILRIQQVVRGDSAAYFCASSPRGREGEKLFFGSGTQLSVL.

The V call is TRBV5-4, the J call TRBJ1-1; a weak D match, TRBD1 (6 bases). V was trimmed by 4 bases and J by 5 bases, leaving 15 bases between them. CDR3 size: 14 residues. The germline V gene encodes CDR1 SGHNT and CDR2 YYREEE (reference sequence). In nucleotides, the CDR3 is TGTGCCAGCAGCATAGTGACAGGAAAAACTGAAGCTTTCTTT. Its translation is CASSIVTGKTEAFF.

The chain has TRBV19 and TRBJ2-4; 8 nucleotides agree with TRBD1. This CDR3 region has 16 residues. The V segment lost 1 base and the J segment 4 bases; nucleotides outside the gene matches: 6. Germline CDR1 reads LNHDA; CDR2 reads SQIVND (reference sequence). CDR3 amino acids: CASSIGLGQGKNIQYF. As DNA, the CDR3 is TGTGCCAGTAGTATAGGTCTAGGACAGGGAAAAAACATTCAGTACTTC.

The chain's CDR3 is CASSFRGTEKAFF. Here the CDR3 DNA reads TGTGCCAGCAGTTTCCGGGGGACAGAAAAAGCTTTCTTT. J is TRBJ1-1 and V is TRBV12-3 or TRBV12-4; 7 positions agree with TRBD1. The junction had 7 bases not matched to a gene; V was cut back by 3 bases and J by 9 bases. There are 13 residues in the CDR3.

V usage is TRBV6-1 and J usage is TRBJ2-3, with a weak D call TRBD1 (6 bases). This CDR3 comprises 16 residues. V lost 2 bases to trimming and J lost 2 bases, with 14 bases between them. Germline V lookup: CDR1 MNHNS, CDR2 SASEGT. DNA for the CDR3: TGTGCCAGCAGTGAAATTTGGGGGCGGACCACAGATACGCAGTATTTT. Translation gives CASSEIWGRTTDTQYF.

The chain has TRBV24-1 and TRBJ2-1; D is uncertain. There are 15 residues in the CDR3. V was shortened by 2 bases and J by 1 base, with 8 bases between the two germline ends. From germline, CDR1 is KGHDR and CDR2 SFDVKD. CDR3 DNA sequence: TGTGCCACCAGTGATTCTGGCGGATCCTACAATGAGCAGTTCTTC. It is translated as CATSDSGGSYNEQFF.

The chain carries TRBV27 and TRBJ2-7, with TRBD1 matching 7 bases. V was clipped by 5 bases and J by 0 bases; unmatched bases: 10. The CDR3 loop spans 16 amino acids. Germline V lookup: CDR1 MNHEY, CDR2 SMNVEV (reference sequence). The CDR3 coding sequence is TGTGCCAGCAGTCCGTCCGGGACAGCCTACTCCTACGAGCAGTACTTC. Amino acid sequence: CASSPSGTAYSYEQYF.

This sequence joins TRBV3-1 (or the pseudogene TRBV3-2) and TRBJ2-5, with TRBD2 identical over 8 bases. Per the germline V gene, CDR1 is LGHDT and CDR2 is YNNKEL (reference sequence). The junction had 3 bases not matched to a gene; V was cut back by 3 bases and J by 3 bases. This CDR3 is built from 14 residues. The CDR3 loop is CASSHLGGEETQYF. CDR3 sequence (DNA): TGTGCCAGCAGCCACCTCGGGGGGGAAGAGACCCAGTACTTC.

The chain employs TRBV18 and TRBJ1-6; 8 bases align to TRBD1. The germline CDR1 and CDR2 sequences are KGHSH and LQKENI. The CDR3 consists of 14 residues. J gave up 9 bases and V 3 bases, and 4 bases lay outside the gene matches. The CDR3 DNA is TGTGCCAGCTCACCCGGGACAGGTTTTTCACCCCTCCACTTT. Translated: CASSPGTGFSPLHF.

This clone was recorded once. The chain uses TRBV3-1 (or the pseudogene TRBV3-2) and TRBJ2-1, with 7 bases identical to TRBD1. The CDR3 length is 14 residues. The germline V gene has CDR1 LGHDT and CDR2 YNNKEL (reference sequence). V dropped 5 bases and J dropped 9; count of bases not matched to a gene: 10. For the CDR3, the DNA is TGTGCCAGCAGCGACCGGGACAGTTGGGGTGAGCAGTTCTTC. Translation: CASSDRDSWGEQFF.

The J gene is TRBJ1-2, the V gene TRBV19; no clear D gene. CDR3 length: 10 amino acids. Germline loops: CDR1 LNHDA, CDR2 SQIVND (reference sequence). The V gene lost 10 bases and the J gene lost 6 bases, with 9 bases spanning the gap. CDR3 residues: CATGRDGYTF. The CDR3 coding sequence is TGTGCCACGGGAAGGGATGGCTACACCTTC.

This chain connects TRBV19 to TRBJ1-1; TRBD1 might be the D (6 bases). Germline assignment: CDR1 LNHDA and CDR2 SQIVND (reference sequence). The CDR3 sequence is 14 residues long. Trimming took 6 bases from V and 1 from J, leaving 12 bases between them. CDR3 residues: CASRDDRWNTEAFF. For the CDR3, the DNA is TGTGCCAGTAGAGATGACAGGTGGAACACTGAAGCTTTCTTT.

The genes are TRBV3-1 (or the pseudogene TRBV3-2) and TRBJ1-3; D gene uncertain. Trimming removed 0 bases at V and 2 bases at J, with 8 bases between. Germline V gene lookup returns CDR1 LGHDT and CDR2 YNNKEL (reference sequence). The CDR3 is made up of 15 amino acids. The CDR3 coding sequence is TGTGCCAGCAGCCAAGATCTGCGTACTGGAAACACCATATATTTT. Amino acid sequence: CASSQDLRTGNTIYF.

The V and J genes are TRBV12-3 or TRBV12-4 and TRBJ2-1; D gene unclear. This CDR3 is 13 amino acids long. The ends were cut back, 3 bases at V and 3 bases at J, with 6 bases in the middle. DNA for the CDR3: TGTGCCAGCAGTTTTGGCAGCTACAATGAGCAGTTCTTC. Its translation is CASSFGSYNEQFF.

V is TRBV25-1 and J is TRBJ2-1; TRBD2 agrees at 7 bases. V was pared by 2 bases and J by 5 bases, with 3 bases of the junction left unmatched. The CDR3 consists of 14 residues. Germline CDR1 is MGHDK and CDR2 is SYGVNS. CDR3 coding DNA: TGTGCCAGCAGTGAACAAGCGGGGAACAATGAGCAGTTCTTC. Amino acids: CASSEQAGNNEQFF.